The clone carrying this T cell receptor (beta chain) has ten or more counts. From germline, CDR1 is SGHAT and CDR2 FQNNGV. After removal of 5 bases from V and 8 bases from J, the junction contained 5 bases not matched to a gene. This CDR3 comprises 14 residues. This sample was taken from a study of CD8 T cells in ankylosing spondylitis. TCRdb used MiXCR to reprocess the 5' RACE reads, holding one entry per CDR3 protein. The table includes roughly 250,000 distinct CDR3 sequences, roughly 8.6% detected once. This clonotype originated in a male donor with ankylosing spondylitis or in good health (not recorded which). The J gene is TRBJ1-6, the V gene TRBV11-2, with TRBD1 matching 8 bases. The sample consisted of blood, either unsorted or a sorted T cell fraction (not recorded which). This CDR3 is CASSRDRLYSPLHF. DNA of the CDR3: TGTGCCAGCAGCCGGGACAGGCTCTATTCACCCCTCCACTTT. The full variable domain, rest sourced from reference TRBV11-2 and TRBJ1-6, is EAGVAQSPRYKIIEKRQSVAFWCNPISGHATLYWYQQILGQGPKLLIQFQNNGVVDDSQLPKDRFSAERLKGVDSTLKIQPAKLEDSAVYLCASSRDRLYSPLHFGNGTRLTVT.